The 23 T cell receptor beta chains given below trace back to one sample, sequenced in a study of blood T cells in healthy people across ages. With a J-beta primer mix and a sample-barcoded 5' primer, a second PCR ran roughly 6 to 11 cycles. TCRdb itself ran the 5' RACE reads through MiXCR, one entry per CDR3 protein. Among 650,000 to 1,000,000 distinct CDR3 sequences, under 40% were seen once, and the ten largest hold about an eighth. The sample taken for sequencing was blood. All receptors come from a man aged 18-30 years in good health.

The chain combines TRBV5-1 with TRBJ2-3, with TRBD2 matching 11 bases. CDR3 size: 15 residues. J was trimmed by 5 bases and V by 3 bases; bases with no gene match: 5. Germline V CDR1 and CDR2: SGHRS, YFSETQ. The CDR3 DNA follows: TGCGCCAGCAGCTATAGCGGGGGGGATGGAGATACGCAGTATTTT. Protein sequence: CASSYSGGDGDTQYF.

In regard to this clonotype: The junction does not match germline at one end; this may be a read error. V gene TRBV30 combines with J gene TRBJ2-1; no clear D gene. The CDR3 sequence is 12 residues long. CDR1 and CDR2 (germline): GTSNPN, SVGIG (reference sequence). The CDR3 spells CARRGDYNEQFF. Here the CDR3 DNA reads TGTGCCCGGAGAGGCGATTACAATGAGCAGTTCTTC.

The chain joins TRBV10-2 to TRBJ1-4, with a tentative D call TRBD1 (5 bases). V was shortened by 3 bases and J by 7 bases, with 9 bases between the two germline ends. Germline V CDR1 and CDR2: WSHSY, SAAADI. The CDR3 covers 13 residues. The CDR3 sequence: CASSESGGEKLFF. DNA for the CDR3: TGCGCCAGCAGTGAAAGTGGGGGTGAAAAACTGTTTTTT.

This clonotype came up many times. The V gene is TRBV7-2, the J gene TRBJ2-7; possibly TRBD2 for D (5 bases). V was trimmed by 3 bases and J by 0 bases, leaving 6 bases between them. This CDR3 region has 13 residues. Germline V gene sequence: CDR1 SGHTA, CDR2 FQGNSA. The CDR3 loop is CASSFSGSYEQYF. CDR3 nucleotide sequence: TGTGCCAGCAGCTTCAGCGGCTCCTACGAGCAGTACTTC.

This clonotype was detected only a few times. CDR3 loop: CASSQVEKNTGELFF. The CDR3 nucleotides are TGCGCCAGCAGCCAAGTGGAGAAAAACACCGGGGAGCTGTTTTTT. The gene calls are TRBV4-1 and TRBJ2-2; D gene uncertain. This CDR3 has 15 amino acids. Trimming removed 1 base at V and 2 bases at J, with 8 bases between. From germline, CDR1 is MGHRA and CDR2 YSYEKL.

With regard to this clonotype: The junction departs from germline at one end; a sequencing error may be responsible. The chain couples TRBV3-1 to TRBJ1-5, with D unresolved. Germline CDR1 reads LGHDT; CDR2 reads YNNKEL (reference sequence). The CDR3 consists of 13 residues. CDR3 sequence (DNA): TGTACCAGCAGCCAAGATCTTGGACAGCCCCAGCATTTT. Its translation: CTSSQDLGQPQHF.

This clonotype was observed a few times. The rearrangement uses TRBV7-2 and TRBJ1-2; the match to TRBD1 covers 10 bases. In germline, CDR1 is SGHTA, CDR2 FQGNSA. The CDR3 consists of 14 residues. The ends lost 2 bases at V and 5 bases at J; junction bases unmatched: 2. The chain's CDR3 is CASSLQDRGYGYTF. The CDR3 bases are TGTGCCAGCAGCTTACAGGACAGGGGGTATGGCTACACCTTC. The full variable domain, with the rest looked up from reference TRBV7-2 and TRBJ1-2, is GAGVSQSPSNKVTEKGKDVELRCDPISGHTALYWYRQSLGQGLEFLIYFQGNSAPDKSGLPSDRFSAERTGGSVSTLTIQRTQQEDSAVYLCASSLQDRGYGYTFGSGTRLTVV.

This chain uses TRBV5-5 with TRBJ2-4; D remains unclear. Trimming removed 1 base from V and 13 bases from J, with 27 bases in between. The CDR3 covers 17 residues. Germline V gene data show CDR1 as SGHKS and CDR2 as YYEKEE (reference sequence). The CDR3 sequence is CASSLRCRLGLGNEQYF. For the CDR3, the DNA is TGTGCCAGCAGCTTGAGGTGCCGGCTAGGATTGGGCAATGAGCAGTACTTC.

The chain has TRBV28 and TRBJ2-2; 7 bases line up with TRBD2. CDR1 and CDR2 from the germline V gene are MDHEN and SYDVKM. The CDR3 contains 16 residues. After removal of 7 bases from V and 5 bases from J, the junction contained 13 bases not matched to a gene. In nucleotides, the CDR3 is TGTGCCAGCACCACGCCACGGGGGGAAGGAACCGGGGAGCTGTTTTTT. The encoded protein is CASTTPRGEGTGELFF.

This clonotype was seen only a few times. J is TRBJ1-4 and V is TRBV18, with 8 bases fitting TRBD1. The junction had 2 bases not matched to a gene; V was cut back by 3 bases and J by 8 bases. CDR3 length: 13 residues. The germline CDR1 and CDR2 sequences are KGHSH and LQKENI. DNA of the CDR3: TGTGCCAGCTCACCTCGGACAGGGGAAAAACTGTTTTTT. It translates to CASSPRTGEKLFF.

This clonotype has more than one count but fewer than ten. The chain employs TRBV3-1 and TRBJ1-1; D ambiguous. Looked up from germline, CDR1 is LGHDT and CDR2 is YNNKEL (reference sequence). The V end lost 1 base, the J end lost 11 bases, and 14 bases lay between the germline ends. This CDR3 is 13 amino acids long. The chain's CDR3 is CASSQAAAAAAFF. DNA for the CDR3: TGTGCCAGCAGCCAAGCGGCGGCCGCAGCGGCTTTCTTT.

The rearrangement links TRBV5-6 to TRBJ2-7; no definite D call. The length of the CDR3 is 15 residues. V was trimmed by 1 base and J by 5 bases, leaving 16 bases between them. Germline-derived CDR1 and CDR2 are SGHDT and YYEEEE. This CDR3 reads CASSLIGQRPHEQYF. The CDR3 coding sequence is TGTGCCAGCAGCTTGATTGGGCAACGCCCCCACGAGCAGTACTTC.

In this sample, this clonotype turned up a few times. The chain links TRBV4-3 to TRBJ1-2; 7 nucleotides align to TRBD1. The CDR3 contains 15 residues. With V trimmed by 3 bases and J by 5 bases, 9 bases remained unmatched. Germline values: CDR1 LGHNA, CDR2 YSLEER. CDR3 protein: CASSHVQGRKYGYTF. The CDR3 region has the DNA TGCGCCAGCAGCCATGTACAGGGGAGGAAGTATGGCTACACCTTC.

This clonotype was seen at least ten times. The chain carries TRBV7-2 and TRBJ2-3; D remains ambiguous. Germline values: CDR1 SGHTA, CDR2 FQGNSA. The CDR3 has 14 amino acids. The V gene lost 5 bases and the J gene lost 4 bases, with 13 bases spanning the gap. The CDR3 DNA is TGTGCCAGCAGCCAGCAGTCGGTTGCAGATACGCAGTATTTT. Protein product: CASSQQSVADTQYF.

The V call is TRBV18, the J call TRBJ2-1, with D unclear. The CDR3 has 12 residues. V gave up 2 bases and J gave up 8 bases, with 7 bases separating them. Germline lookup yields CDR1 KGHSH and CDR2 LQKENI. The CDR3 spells CASSPSRDEQFF. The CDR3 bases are TGTGCCAGCTCACCAAGTAGGGATGAGCAGTTCTTC.

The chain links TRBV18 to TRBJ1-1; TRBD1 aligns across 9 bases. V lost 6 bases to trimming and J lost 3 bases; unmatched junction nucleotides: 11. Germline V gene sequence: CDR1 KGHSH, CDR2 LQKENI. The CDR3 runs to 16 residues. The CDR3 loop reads CASSPYRGLRDTEAFF. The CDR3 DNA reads TGTGCCAGCTCGCCATACAGGGGGCTTAGGGACACTGAAGCTTTCTTT. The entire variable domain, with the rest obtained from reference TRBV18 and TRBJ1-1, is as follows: NAGVMQNPRHLVRRRGQEARLRCSPMKGHSHVYWYRQLPEEGLKFMVYLQKENIIDESGMPKERFSAEFPKEGPSILRIQQVVRGDSAAYFCASSPYRGLRDTEAFFGQGTRLTVV.

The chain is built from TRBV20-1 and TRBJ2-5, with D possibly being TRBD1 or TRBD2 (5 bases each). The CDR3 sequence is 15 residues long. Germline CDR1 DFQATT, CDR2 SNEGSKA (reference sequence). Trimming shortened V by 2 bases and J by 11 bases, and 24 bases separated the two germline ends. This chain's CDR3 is CSARPPGPQANEQYF. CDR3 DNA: TGCAGTGCTAGACCCCCGGGACCCCAAGCGAATGAGCAGTACTTC.

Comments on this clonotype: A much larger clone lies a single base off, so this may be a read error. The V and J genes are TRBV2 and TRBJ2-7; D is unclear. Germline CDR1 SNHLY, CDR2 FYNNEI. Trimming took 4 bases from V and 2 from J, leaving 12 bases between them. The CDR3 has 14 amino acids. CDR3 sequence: CASSGAATTYEQYF. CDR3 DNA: TGTGCCAGCAGTGGGGCAGCGACAACCTACGAGCAGTACTTC.

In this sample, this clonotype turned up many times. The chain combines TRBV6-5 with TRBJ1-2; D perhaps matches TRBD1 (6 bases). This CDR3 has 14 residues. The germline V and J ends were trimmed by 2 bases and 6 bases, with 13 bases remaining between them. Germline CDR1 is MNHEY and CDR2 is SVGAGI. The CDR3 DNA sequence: TGTGCCAGCAGTTACACGCAGGGGCGGAATGGCTACACCTTC. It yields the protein CASSYTQGRNGYTF.

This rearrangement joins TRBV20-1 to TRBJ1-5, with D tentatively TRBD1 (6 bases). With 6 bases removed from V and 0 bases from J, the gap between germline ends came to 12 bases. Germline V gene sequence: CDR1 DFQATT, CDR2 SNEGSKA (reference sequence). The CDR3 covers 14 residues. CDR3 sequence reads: CSAGGGLSNQPQHF. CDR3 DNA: TGCAGTGCGGGGGGGGGCCTTAGCAATCAGCCCCAGCATTTT.

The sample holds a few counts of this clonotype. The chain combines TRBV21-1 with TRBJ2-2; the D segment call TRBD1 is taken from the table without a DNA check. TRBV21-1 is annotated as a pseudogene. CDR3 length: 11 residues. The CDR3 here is CASSKGSGLFF. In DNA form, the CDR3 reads TGTGCCAGCAGTAAGGGGTCAGGGCTGTTTTTT.

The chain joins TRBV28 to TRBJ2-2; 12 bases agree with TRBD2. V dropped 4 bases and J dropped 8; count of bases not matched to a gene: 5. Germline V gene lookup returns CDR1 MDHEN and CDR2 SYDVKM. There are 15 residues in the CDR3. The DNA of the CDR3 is TGTGCCAGCAGTTGGACTAGCGGGGCATCGGGGGAGCTGTTTTTT. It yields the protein CASSWTSGASGELFF.

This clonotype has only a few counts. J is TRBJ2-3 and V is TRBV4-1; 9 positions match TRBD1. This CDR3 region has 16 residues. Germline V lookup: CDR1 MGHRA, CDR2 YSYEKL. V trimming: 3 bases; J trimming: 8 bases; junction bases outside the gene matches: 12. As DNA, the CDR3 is TGCGCCAGCAGCCACCCCCGGGACAGGGCCAGTCGTACGCAGTATTTT. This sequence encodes CASSHPRDRASRTQYF.